The 11 T cell receptor beta chains reported below all come from one sample, sequenced in a study of shared clonotypes between healthy human individuals. Clones were read by immunoSEQ multiplex PCR, and TCRdb kept only the in-frame ones, dropping some. The sample lists about 470,000 clones, 75% to 85% occurring once. Specimen: PBMCs. Receptor source: a woman in her forties in good health. Some clones in this sample may be carry-over from other donors' samples.

The gene calls are TRBV28 and TRBJ1-5; 7 bases map to TRBD1. CDR3 length: 17 residues. The germline gives CDR1 MDHEN, CDR2 SYDVKM. The ends lost 6 bases at V and 1 base at J; junction bases unmatched: 12. The CDR3 DNA reads as TGTGCCAGCAGGTCCCCGGGACAGAGCCTAAGCAATCAGCCCCAGCATTTT. Translated: CASRSPGQSLSNQPQHF. Full variable domain (missing parts from reference TRBV28 and TRBJ1-5): DVKVTQSSRYLVKRTGEKVFLECVQDMDHENMFWYRQDPGLGLRLIYFSYDVKMKEKGDIPEGYSVSREKKERFSLILESASTNQTSMYLCASRSPGQSLSNQPQHFGDGTRLSIL.

The CDR3 coding sequence is TGTGCCAGCAGCTTCCGGGGGGTGGCTAATGAAAAACTGTTTTTT. It translates to CASSFRGVANEKLFF. The chain uses TRBV13 and TRBJ1-4, with D possibly matching TRBD1 (5 bases). Trimming pared 3 bases from V and 3 bases from J, leaving 11 bases between. CDR1 and CDR2 (germline): PRHDT, FYEKMQ (reference sequence). The CDR3 spans 15 residues.

This chain joins TRBV15 and TRBJ2-3, with D maybe TRBD2 (5 bases). The CDR3 is made up of 16 amino acids. The V end lost 1 base, the J end lost 4 bases, and 15 bases lay between the germline ends. Germline assignment: CDR1 LNHNV and CDR2 YYDKDF (reference sequence). CDR3 in amino acids: CATSRGGGRTPDTQYF. In nucleotides, the CDR3 is TGTGCCACCAGCAGAGGAGGAGGTAGGACTCCAGATACGCAGTATTTT.

At least ten counts were recorded for this clone. The V gene is TRBV11-3, the J gene TRBJ2-1; 7 bases align to TRBD1. Trimming cost V 5 bases and J 4 bases; bases outside gene matches: 8. This CDR3 has 15 amino acids. The germline gives CDR1 SGHNT, CDR2 YENEEA. CDR3 sequence reads: CASSRSGGVYNEQFF. The CDR3 DNA follows: TGTGCCAGCAGCAGATCAGGGGGTGTTTACAATGAGCAGTTCTTC.

The chain employs TRBV28 and TRBJ1-1; tentative D call: TRBD1 (6 bases). V was pared by 6 bases and J by 4 bases, with 15 bases between. Per the germline V gene, CDR1 is MDHEN and CDR2 is SYDVKM. The CDR3 consists of 14 residues. CDR3 sequence (DNA): TGTGCCAGCAGCCGAGGGACACTTCGCACTGAAGCTTTCTTT. It codes for CASSRGTLRTEAFF.

As DNA, the CDR3 is TGTGCCAGCAGCTTCGGAGGCGGGGAGCAGTACTTC. Protein: CASSFGGGEQYF. The rearrangement uses TRBV7-9 and TRBJ2-7; D is perhaps TRBD2 (5 bases). Trimming left V 3 bases short and J 7 bases short, with 10 bases between. Germline V gene data show CDR1 as SEHNR and CDR2 as FQNEAQ (reference sequence). The CDR3 has 12 residues.

The V call is TRBV4-1, the J call TRBJ2-3; the match to TRBD2 covers 11 bases. J was trimmed by 4 bases and V by 0 bases; bases with no gene match: 9. CDR1 is MGHRA, CDR2 YSYEKL, per germline. The CDR3 spans 18 residues. CDR3 DNA sequence: TGCGCCAGCAGCCAAGATTGGGCTAGCGGGAGGAGGGCAGATACGCAGTATTTT. Residues: CASSQDWASGRRADTQYF.

The chain couples TRBV18 to TRBJ2-7, with a tentative D call TRBD1 (7 bases). V lost 3 bases, J lost 2 bases, and 17 bases lay in between. This CDR3 has 16 residues. CDR1 is KGHSH and CDR2 is LQKENI in the germline V gene. CDR3 nucleotides: TGTGCCAGCTCACCGAGGGGGCCGGGGGTCGCCTACGAGCAGTACTTC. Its protein product is CASSPRGPGVAYEQYF.

The chain couples TRBV12-5 to TRBJ2-1, with 13 nucleotides matching TRBD2. V gave up 4 bases and J gave up 7 bases; unmatched junction bases: 10. This CDR3 spans 17 amino acids. The V gene's germline CDR1 is LGHNT and CDR2 FRNRAP. The CDR3 is CASGSFLLAGGRNEQFF. CDR3 sequence (DNA): TGTGCTAGTGGTTCGTTCCTACTAGCGGGAGGGCGGAATGAGCAGTTCTTC.

This clone was observed once. The V call is TRBV11-2, the J call TRBJ2-7; 11 nucleotides match TRBD2. Germline values: CDR1 SGHAT, CDR2 FQNNGV. The CDR3 has 15 residues. V was clipped by 6 bases and J by 4 bases; unmatched bases: 8. The CDR3 DNA reads TGTGCCAGCAGGATTCCGGGACTAGCGGTATACGAGCAGTACTTC. Translated: CASRIPGLAVYEQYF.

The genes are TRBV7-2 and TRBJ2-7; perhaps TRBD1 as D (5 bases). Germline CDR1 reads SGHTA; CDR2 reads FQGNSA. The CDR3 has 13 amino acids. Trimming stripped 4 bases from V and 5 bases from J, with 12 bases between. As DNA, the CDR3 is TGTGCCAGCAGCTGGCAGGGCTCGAACGAGCAGTACTTC. Translating it yields CASSWQGSNEQYF.